The 21 T cell receptor beta chains listed next were all sequenced from one sample in a study of CD8+CD57+ T cells in acquired aplastic anemia. CDR3 and TCR beta VDJ profiling relied on genomic DNA as the template. One entry per CDR3 protein, called by TCRdb with MiXCR from the reads. The repertoire holds about 62,000 distinct CDR3 sequences, with roughly 54% as singletons. Sequenced sample: sorted CD4+, CD8+, or CD8+CD57+ T cells (not recorded which) from PBMCs. These receptors came from a human donor in good health, serving as a control.

The J gene is TRBJ2-1, the V gene TRBV19; 11 bases agree with TRBD2. Germline loops: CDR1 LNHDA, CDR2 SQIVND (reference sequence). CDR3 length: 16 residues. V gave up 6 bases and J gave up 2 bases; unmatched junction bases: 6. The CDR3 nucleotides are TGTGCCAGTAGGGCTAGCGGGAGGACCCCCTACAATGAGCAGTTCTTC. It is translated as CASRASGRTPYNEQFF. The full variable domain, in which reference TRBV19 and TRBJ2-1 provide the parts outside the CDR3, is DGGITQSPKYLFRKEGQNVTLSCEQNLNHDAMYWYRQDPGQGLRLIYYSQIVNDFQKGDIAEGYSVSREKKESFPLTVTSAQKNPTAFYLCASRASGRTPYNEQFFGPGTRLTVL.

V gene TRBV12-3 or TRBV12-4 combines with J gene TRBJ2-3; 9 bases map to TRBD2. The ends lost 5 bases at V and 2 bases at J; junction bases unmatched: 5. CDR3 size: 15 residues. This CDR3 reads CASSPLAGLTDTQYF. The DNA of the CDR3 is TGTGCCAGCAGTCCCCTAGCGGGGCTCACAGATACGCAGTATTTT.

This clonotype occurred once. The chain joins TRBV15 to TRBJ1-2; D may be TRBD1 (6 bases). This CDR3 spans 13 amino acids. Germline lookup yields CDR1 LNHNV and CDR2 YYDKDF (reference sequence). Trimming cost V 4 bases and J 2 bases, with 8 bases left between them. Written as DNA, the CDR3 is TGTGCCACCAGCAAGGACAGAAACTATGGCTACACCTTC. Encoded protein: CATSKDRNYGYTF.

CDR3 DNA: TGTGCCAGCAGGCGACTAGCGGCCTACGAGCAGTACTTC. This translates into CASRRLAAYEQYF. V is TRBV2 and J is TRBJ2-7; 9 nucleotides align to TRBD2. The CDR3 is 13 amino acids. V was clipped by 6 bases and J by 2 bases; unmatched bases: 2. CDR1 and CDR2 (germline): SNHLY, FYNNEI.

This chain joins TRBV10-3 and TRBJ2-1; 12 bases match TRBD2. J gave up 4 bases and V 3 bases, and 7 bases lay outside the gene matches. The CDR3 runs 17 residues. Germline V lookup: CDR1 ENHRY, CDR2 SYGVKD. This CDR3 is CAISDNELAGGYNEQFF. The CDR3 DNA follows: TGTGCCATCAGTGACAACGAGCTAGCGGGGGGGTACAATGAGCAGTTCTTC.

The V and J genes are TRBV25-1 and TRBJ2-3, with 8 bases lining up with TRBD1. Looked up from germline, CDR1 is MGHDK and CDR2 is SYGVNS. The CDR3 has 18 amino acids. Trimming at V came to 6 bases and at J to 6 bases, leaving 20 bases not matched to a gene. Here the CDR3 DNA reads TGTGCCAGCAGCCCTCCCTCCGGGACAGGAGACTACAATGATACGCAGTATTTT. Amino acids: CASSPPSGTGDYNDTQYF.

As concerns this clonotype: A junction boundary mismatches the germline segment, possibly from a read error. The V gene is TRBV7-6, the J gene TRBJ1-5; unclear D gene. Germline V gene data show CDR1 as SGHVS and CDR2 as FNYEAQ. This CDR3 is built from 15 residues. CDR3: CARSLESYSNQPRHF. CDR3 sequence (DNA): TGTGCCCGCAGCTTAGAGAGTTATAGCAATCAGCCCCGGCATTTT.

Many counts were recorded for this clonotype. The chain links TRBV30 to TRBJ2-1; D not certain. The CDR3 spans 12 residues. Trimming stripped 3 bases from V and 6 bases from J, with 9 bases between. Germline V gives CDR1 GTSNPN, CDR2 SVGIG (reference sequence). The CDR3 DNA reads as TGTGCCTGGAGACCCAGGATCAATGAGCAGTTCTTC. It is translated as CAWRPRINEQFF.

At least ten counts were recorded for this clonotype. The chain is built from TRBV5-5 and TRBJ1-5; no reliable D call. Per the germline V gene, CDR1 is SGHKS and CDR2 is YYEKEE (reference sequence). The V and J ends lost 1 base and 3 bases respectively, with 5 bases between them. There are 13 residues in the CDR3. CDR3 DNA: TGTGCCAGCAGCTTGAGCGACAATCAGCCCCAGCATTTT. Translated, it gives CASSLSDNQPQHF.

This clonotype rates as medium-sized (0.01 to 0.1%). V usage is TRBV29-1 and J usage is TRBJ2-7; D is unresolved. CDR3 size: 11 residues. The germline V gene encodes CDR1 SQVTM and CDR2 ANQGSEA. Between the trimmed V and J ends, which lost 7 bases and 3 bases, there was a span of 10 bases. The CDR3 DNA is TGCAGCGCCCAGAACAGCTACGAGCAGTACTTC. Protein product: CSAQNSYEQYF.

This clonotype was found many times. V is TRBV5-1 and J is TRBJ1-2, with TRBD1 as a possible D gene (6 bases). The CDR3 spans 14 residues. Trimming shortened V by 0 bases and J by 7 bases, and 13 bases separated the two germline ends. Germline V gene data show CDR1 as SGHRS and CDR2 as YFSETQ. CDR3 sequence (DNA): TGCGCCAGCAGCTTGGACTCATCGGACAGTGGCTACACCTTC. Protein sequence: CASSLDSSDSGYTF.

This clonotype was counted many times. CDR3 amino acids: CASSPRLTSGSAADTQYF. The CDR3 region has the DNA TGTGCCAGCAGCCCACGATTAACTAGCGGGAGTGCCGCAGATACGCAGTATTTT. V and J are TRBV9 and TRBJ2-3; 11 bases are a match to TRBD2. The CDR3 contains 18 residues. Germline V lookup: CDR1 SGDLS, CDR2 YYNGEE. V trimming: 4 bases; J trimming: 4 bases; junction bases outside the gene matches: 14.

This chain links TRBV7-8 with TRBJ2-3; maybe TRBD2 (5 bases). Germline CDR1 is SGHVS and CDR2 is FQNEAQ. Trimming left V 1 base short and J 2 bases short, with 13 bases between. The CDR3 spans 16 residues. CDR3 sequence reads: CASSLGVASDTDTQYF. The CDR3 DNA reads as TGTGCCAGCAGCTTAGGTGTAGCGTCCGACACAGATACGCAGTATTTT.

This clonotype is medium-sized within its sample. This chain connects TRBV24-1 to TRBJ2-3; 7 bases fit TRBD2. Germline V gene lookup returns CDR1 KGHDR and CDR2 SFDVKD. The V segment lost 9 bases and the J segment 2 bases; nucleotides outside the gene matches: 10. There are 15 residues in the CDR3. CDR3 in amino acids: CATADLAVDTDTQYF. Here the CDR3 DNA reads TGTGCCACCGCCGATCTAGCGGTAGACACAGATACGCAGTATTTT.

The chain uses TRBV11-2 and TRBJ1-5; D may be TRBD1 (5 bases). CDR1 and CDR2 from the germline V gene are SGHAT and FQNNGV. V dropped 5 bases and J dropped 6 bases, with 17 bases sitting between them. The CDR3 spans 15 residues. As DNA, the CDR3 is TGTGCCAGCAGCCTCCGGGGGGAACTAGGTCAGCCCCAGCATTTT. Its protein product is CASSLRGELGQPQHF.

The chain has TRBV29-1 and TRBJ2-7; the match to TRBD1 covers 8 bases. The CDR3 totals 11 residues. Germline CDR1 SQVTM, CDR2 ANQGSEA. The CDR3 sequence is CSGQGYIEQYF. In nucleotides, the CDR3 is TGCAGTGGACAGGGCTACATCGAGCAGTACTTC.

The V and J genes are TRBV10-3 and TRBJ2-7; possibly TRBD1 for D (6 bases). The germline gives CDR1 ENHRY, CDR2 SYGVKD. The V gene lost 2 bases and the J gene lost 3 bases, with 14 bases spanning the gap. The CDR3 loop spans 15 amino acids. In nucleotides, the CDR3 is TGTGCCATCAGTGAGCCACAACAGGGTATCTACGAGCAGTACTTC. Translated: CAISEPQQGIYEQYF.

This clonotype was seen a few times. The chain carries TRBV6-1 and TRBJ2-4; D is perhaps TRBD1 (5 bases). There are 13 residues in the CDR3. Trimming took 2 bases from V and 6 from J, leaving 8 bases between them. Germline V CDR1 and CDR2: MNHNS, SASEGT. DNA for the CDR3: TGTGCCAGCAGTGAACAGGGTGGAAACATTCAGTACTTC. It encodes CASSEQGGNIQYF.

In the case of this clonotype: A junction boundary mismatches the germline segment, possibly from a read error. The CDR3 nucleotides are TGTGCCAGCAGTGAAGGGCTAGCCTCCTACGATGAGCAGTTCTTC. Translated, it gives CASSEGLASYDEQFF. The chain has TRBV2 and TRBJ2-1; tentative D call: TRBD2 (5 bases). The CDR3 extends over 15 amino acids. Germline CDR1 is SNHLY and CDR2 is FYNNEI.

This clonotype was seen at least ten times. The J gene is TRBJ2-7, the V gene TRBV28; D not certain. Between the trimmed V and J ends, which lost 3 bases and 3 bases, there was a span of 6 bases. The CDR3 runs to 12 residues. Germline V gives CDR1 MDHEN, CDR2 SYDVKM. Here the CDR3 DNA reads TGTGCCAGCAGTTTGGCTTACTACGAGCAGTACTTC. Its translation: CASSLAYYEQYF. The full variable domain, in which reference TRBV28 and TRBJ2-7 provide the parts outside the CDR3, is DVKVTQSSRYLVKRTGEKVFLECVQDMDHENMFWYRQDPGLGLRLIYFSYDVKMKEKGDIPEGYSVSREKKERFSLILESASTNQTSMYLCASSLAYYEQYFGPGTRLTVT.

The chain combines TRBV2 with TRBJ1-1; D remains ambiguous. Deletions cut 4 bases from V and 0 bases from J, with 9 bases between. Germline assignment: CDR1 SNHLY and CDR2 FYNNEI. CDR3 length equals 14 residues. This CDR3 is CASSGETVNTEAFF. CDR3 nucleotide sequence: TGTGCCAGCAGTGGAGAGACGGTGAACACTGAAGCTTTCTTT.